The 11 T cell receptor beta chains listed next were all sequenced from one sample in a study of blood T cell repertoires in COVID-19. Profiled with immunoSEQ multiplex PCR; TCRdb holds only in-frame clones, not every one. Of 150,000 to 200,000 clones listed, roughly four fifths are singletons. Sequencing input: peripheral blood. These receptors all stem from a woman older than 75 with acute or convalescent COVID-19.

The chain combines TRBV6-6 with TRBJ1-1, with a possible D match to TRBD1 (6 bases). The CDR3 is made up of 13 amino acids. From germline, CDR1 is MNHNY and CDR2 SVGAGI (reference sequence). The V and J ends lost 10 bases and 1 base respectively, with 13 bases between them. CDR3 sequence reads: CATLDRQNTEAFF. The CDR3 DNA is TGTGCCACCTTGGACAGACAGAACACTGAAGCTTTCTTT.

The genes are TRBV14 and TRBJ2-5; D possibly corresponds to TRBD1 (7 bases). Germline V gene sequence: CDR1 SGHDN, CDR2 FVKESK. V dropped 4 bases and J dropped 2 bases, with 17 bases sitting between them. The CDR3 contains 16 residues. The CDR3 spells CASSPLGRGAQETQYF. The CDR3 DNA reads TGTGCCAGCAGCCCCCTCGGCAGGGGGGCTCAAGAGACCCAGTACTTC. The complete variable domain, with remaining parts taken from reference TRBV14 and TRBJ2-5, reads EAGVTQFPSHSVIEKGQTVTLRCDPISGHDNLYWYRRVMGKEIKFLLHFVKESKQDESGMPNNRFLAERTGGTYSTLKVQPAELEDSGVYFCASSPLGRGAQETQYFGPGTRLLVL.

This sequence joins TRBV19 and TRBJ1-5; D gene ambiguous. Between the trimmed V and J ends, which lost 3 bases and 4 bases, there was a span of 4 bases. This CDR3 is 12 amino acids long. From germline, CDR1 is LNHDA and CDR2 SQIVND (reference sequence). CDR3 amino acids: CASSIENQPQHF. The CDR3 bases are TGTGCCAGTAGTATTGAGAATCAGCCCCAGCATTTT. The full variable domain, with the rest looked up from reference TRBV19 and TRBJ1-5, is DGGITQSPKYLFRKEGQNVTLSCEQNLNHDAMYWYRQDPGQGLRLIYYSQIVNDFQKGDIAEGYSVSREKKESFPLTVTSAQKNPTAFYLCASSIENQPQHFGDGTRLSIL.

This clone was counted once. The chain links TRBV7-3 to TRBJ2-1; perhaps TRBD1 as D (6 bases). Germline V lookup: CDR1 SGHTA, CDR2 FQGTGA. CDR3 length: 15 residues. V was clipped by 5 bases and J by 1 base, with 12 bases between them. CDR3 nucleotides: TGTGCCAGCAGCCCCGACAGGCAATCCTACAATGAGCAGTTCTTC. Its protein product is CASSPDRQSYNEQFF.

V gene TRBV5-1 combines with J gene TRBJ2-7; D may be TRBD2 (6 bases). V was shortened by 1 base and J by 1 base, with 9 bases between the two germline ends. Germline lookup yields CDR1 SGHRS and CDR2 YFSETQ. CDR3 length: 14 amino acids. As DNA, the CDR3 is TGCGCCAGCAGCTTGACTAGCCCTTCCTACGAGCAGTACTTC. It yields the protein CASSLTSPSYEQYF.

CDR3 DNA: TGTGCTAGTGGTTTGGTAGGCGGTAATCAGCCCCAGCATTTT. This encodes CASGLVGGNQPQHF. The chain has TRBV12-5 and TRBJ1-5; unclear D gene. CDR1 LGHNT and CDR2 FRNRAP come from the germline V gene. V lost 0 bases and J lost 4, with 7 bases in between. The CDR3 totals 14 residues.

In this sample, this clone turned up a few times. CDR3 DNA: TGTGCCAGCAGCCAAGTTACGACAGGGGGCCCTGGGGCCAACGTCCTGACTTTC. Translating gives CASSQVTTGGPGANVLTF. The chain links TRBV4-2 to TRBJ2-6, with 10 positions matching TRBD1. V dropped 1 base and J dropped 2; count of bases not matched to a gene: 5. The CDR3 is 18 residues long. Germline values: CDR1 LGHNA, CDR2 YNFKEQ.

This rearrangement joins TRBV27 to TRBJ2-1, with a tentative D call TRBD2 (7 bases). The CDR3 is 14 amino acids. Germline values: CDR1 MNHEY, CDR2 SMNVEV (reference sequence). V was trimmed by 11 bases and J by 5 bases, leaving 19 bases between them. CDR3 DNA sequence: TGTGCCGGGGGGGGCCACCCTGAAGACAATGAGCAGTTCTTC. As protein: CAGGGHPEDNEQFF.

This clone was observed a few times. The chain recombines TRBV19 with TRBJ2-3; the D gene is possibly TRBD2 (6 bases). CDR3 length equals 13 residues. V was pared by 3 bases and J by 8 bases, with 12 bases between. CDR1 is LNHDA, CDR2 SQIVND, per germline (reference sequence). The chain's CDR3 is CASSIRGTATQYF. CDR3 coding DNA: TGTGCCAGTAGTATCCGCGGGACCGCTACGCAGTATTTT.

This sequence joins TRBV4-1 and TRBJ2-7, with 8 bases identical to TRBD2. Trimming at V came to 3 bases and at J to 0 bases, leaving 7 bases not matched to a gene. CDR1 is MGHRA, CDR2 YSYEKL, per germline. The CDR3 consists of 16 residues. As DNA, the CDR3 is TGCGCCAGCAGCCAGAAGACCCTAGCGGGCTCCTACGAGCAGTACTTC. Translating gives CASSQKTLAGSYEQYF.

The chain is built from TRBV24-1 and TRBJ2-5, with D perhaps TRBD1 (5 bases). The germline V and J ends were trimmed by 5 bases and 2 bases, with 14 bases remaining between them. The CDR3 has 15 residues. Germline-derived CDR1 and CDR2 are KGHDR and SFDVKD. The CDR3 spells CATSVQGTLQETQYF. The CDR3 coding sequence is TGTGCCACCAGTGTTCAGGGAACACTGCAAGAGACCCAGTACTTC.